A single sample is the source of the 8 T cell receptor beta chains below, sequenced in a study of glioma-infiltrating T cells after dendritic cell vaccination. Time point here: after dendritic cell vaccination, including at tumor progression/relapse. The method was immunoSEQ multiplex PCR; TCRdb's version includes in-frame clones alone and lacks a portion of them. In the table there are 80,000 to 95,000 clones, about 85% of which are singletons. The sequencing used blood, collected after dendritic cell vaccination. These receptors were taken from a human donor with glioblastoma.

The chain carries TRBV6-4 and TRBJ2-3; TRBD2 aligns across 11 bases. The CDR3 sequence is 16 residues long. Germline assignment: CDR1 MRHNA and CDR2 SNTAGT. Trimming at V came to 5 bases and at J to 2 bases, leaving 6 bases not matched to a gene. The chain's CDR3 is CASSSTSGGITDTQYF. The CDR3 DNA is TGTGCCAGCAGTTCAACTAGCGGGGGAATCACAGATACGCAGTATTTT.

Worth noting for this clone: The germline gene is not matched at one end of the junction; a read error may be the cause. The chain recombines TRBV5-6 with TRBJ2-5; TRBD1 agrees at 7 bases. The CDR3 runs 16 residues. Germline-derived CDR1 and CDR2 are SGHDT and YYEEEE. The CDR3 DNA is TGTGCCAGCAGATTGGACACGAAGAACAGGGGAGAGACCCAGTACTTC. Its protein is CASRLDTKNRGETQYF.

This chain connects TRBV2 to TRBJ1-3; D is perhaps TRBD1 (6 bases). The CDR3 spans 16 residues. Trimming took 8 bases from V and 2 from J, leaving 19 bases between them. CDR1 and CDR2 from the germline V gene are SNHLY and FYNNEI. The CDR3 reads CASGLRQDLTGNTIYF. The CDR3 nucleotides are TGTGCCAGCGGCTTGAGACAGGACCTAACTGGAAACACCATATATTTT.

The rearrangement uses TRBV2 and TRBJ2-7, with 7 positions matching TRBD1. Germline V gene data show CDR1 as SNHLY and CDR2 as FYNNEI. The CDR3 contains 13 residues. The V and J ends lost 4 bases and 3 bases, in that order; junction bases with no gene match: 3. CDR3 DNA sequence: TGTGCCAGCAGTGTAAGACAGGGCTACGAGCAGTACTTC. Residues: CASSVRQGYEQYF.

The CDR3 loop reads CASRRDSSTDTQYF. The CDR3 nucleotides read TGTGCCAGCAGACGGGACAGCTCCACAGATACGCAGTATTTT. This sequence joins TRBV2 and TRBJ2-3, with 7 bases identical to TRBD1. The CDR3 is made up of 14 amino acids. Trimming at V came to 6 bases and at J to 2 bases, leaving 5 bases not matched to a gene. From germline, CDR1 is SNHLY and CDR2 FYNNEI.

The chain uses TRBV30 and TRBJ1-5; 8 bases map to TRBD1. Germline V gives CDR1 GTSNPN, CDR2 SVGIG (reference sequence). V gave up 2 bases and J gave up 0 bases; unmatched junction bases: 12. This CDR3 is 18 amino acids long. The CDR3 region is CAWSTLRDRTYSNQPQHF. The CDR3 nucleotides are TGTGCCTGGAGTACCCTCCGGGACAGGACCTATAGCAATCAGCCCCAGCATTTT. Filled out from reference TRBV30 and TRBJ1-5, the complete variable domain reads SQTIHQWPATLVQPVGSPLSLECTVEGTSNPNLYWYRQAAGRGLQLLFYSVGIGQISSEVPQNLSASRPQDRQFILSSKKLLLSDSGFYLCAWSTLRDRTYSNQPQHFGDGTRLSIL.

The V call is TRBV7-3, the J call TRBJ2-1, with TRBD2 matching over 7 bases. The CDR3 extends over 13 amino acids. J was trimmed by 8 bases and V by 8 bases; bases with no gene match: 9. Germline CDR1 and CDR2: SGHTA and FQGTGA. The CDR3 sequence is CASGRDRRDEQFF. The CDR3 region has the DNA TGTGCCAGCGGGAGGGATCGTAGGGATGAGCAGTTCTTC.

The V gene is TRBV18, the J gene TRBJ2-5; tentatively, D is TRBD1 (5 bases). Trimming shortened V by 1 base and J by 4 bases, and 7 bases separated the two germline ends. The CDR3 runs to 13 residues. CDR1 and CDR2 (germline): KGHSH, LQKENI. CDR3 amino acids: CASSPRDRETQYF. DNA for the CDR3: TGTGCCAGCTCACCACGCGACAGAGAGACCCAGTACTTC.